This TCR beta chain was profiled in a study of identical twins. Notes on the study in general: Whereas memory repertoires showed no such difference, abundant cord blood beta clonotypes carried fewer insertions.

This clonotype showed up just a few times. Its antigen is still unknown. TCRdb re-called the 5' RACE reads through MiXCR, storing one row per CDR3 protein. The data show under 300,000 distinct CDR3 sequences, over 5% seen once. Germline CDR1 and CDR2: SGHAT and FQNNGV. CDR3 size: 16 residues. The V segment lost 4 bases and the J segment 8 bases; nucleotides outside the gene matches: 10. The sample was also reused in another study, on T cells expressing NK-cell markers. That work states: Eight donors were sequenced, of whom seven were HCMV-seropositive, while the remaining one was HCMV-seronegative. It was still unclear whether expanded NKG2C+ T cell clones were HCMV specific.

Sequencing used CD8+ T cells sorted from blood. The receptor was isolated from a woman aged 18-29 years in good health. This chain links TRBV11-2 with TRBJ2-1; 11 positions match TRBD2. CDR3 in amino acids: CASSWVLAGEGDEQFF. The DNA of the CDR3 is TGTGCCAGCAGCTGGGTACTAGCGGGAGAAGGCGATGAGCAGTTCTTC.